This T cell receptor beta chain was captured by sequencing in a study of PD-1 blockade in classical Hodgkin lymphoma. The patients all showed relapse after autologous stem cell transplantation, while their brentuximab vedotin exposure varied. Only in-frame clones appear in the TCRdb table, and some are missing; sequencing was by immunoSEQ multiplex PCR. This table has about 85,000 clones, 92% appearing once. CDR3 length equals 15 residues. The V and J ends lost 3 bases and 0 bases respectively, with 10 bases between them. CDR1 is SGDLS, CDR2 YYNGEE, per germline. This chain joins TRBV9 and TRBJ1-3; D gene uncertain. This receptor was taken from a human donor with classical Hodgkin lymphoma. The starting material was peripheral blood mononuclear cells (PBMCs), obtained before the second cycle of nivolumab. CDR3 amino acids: CASSAEVISGNTIYF. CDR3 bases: TGTGCCAGCAGCGCAGAGGTCATCTCTGGAAACACCATATATTTT.